This TCR beta chain was identified in a study of cytomegalovirus exposure and HLA in healthy donors. The study, taken as a whole, reports: Researchers reported in a later analysis that common viral pathogens appeared linked to several top clusters.

About this clone: The antigen is unknown.

The length of the CDR3 is 17 residues. Germline CDR1 SGHNT, CDR2 YENEEA. V lost 5 bases and J lost 10; bases outside the gene matches: 20. The PCR used 60 Vbeta and 13 Jbeta primers. Libraries were prepared by immunoSEQ multiplex PCR; TCRdb keeps only in-frame clonotypes and omits some of them. This table holds 150,000 to 200,000 clones. This chain joins TRBV11-3 and TRBJ2-1, with TRBD2 matching over 7 bases. Source material: PBMCs. This sequence was found in a man aged 25-45 years in good health and CMV-seronegative. The CDR3 sequence: CASSNLVGLVGSSEQFF. CDR3 DNA: TGTGCCAGCAGCAACCTTGTCGGACTAGTAGGGTCCAGCGAGCAGTTCTTC.